Each of the 12 T cell receptor beta chains below was sequenced from the same sample in a study of shared clonotypes between healthy human individuals. TCRdb keeps only in-frame clones here, not all; method: immunoSEQ multiplex PCR. The table has hundreds of thousands of clones, 74% seen once. Sequenced material: memory CD4+ T cells sorted from blood. Noted subset: CD45RA-negative fraction. The receptors shown here come from a young man in good health.

This clone was observed a few times. The chain has TRBV6-5 and TRBJ2-4; D is perhaps TRBD2 (6 bases). Germline CDR1 MNHEY, CDR2 SVGAGI. Trimming left V 0 bases short and J 0 bases short, with 9 bases between. The CDR3 sequence is 16 residues long. The CDR3, as DNA: TGTGCCAGCAGTTACTCCTCGGGACTAGCCAAAAACATTCAGTACTTC. Its protein product is CASSYSSGLAKNIQYF.

To note about this clone: One base separates it from a far larger clone, so it is likely a read error. V is TRBV5-4 and J is TRBJ2-6, with D uncertain. Trimming pared 1 base from V and 0 bases from J, leaving 8 bases between. CDR1 and CDR2 from the germline V gene are SGHNT and YYREEE (reference sequence). This CDR3 is 16 amino acids long. The CDR3 protein is CASSLFPASGANVLTF. For the CDR3, the DNA is TGTGCCAGCAGCTTGTTCCCCGCCTCTGGGGCCAACGTCCTGACTTTC.

The chain employs TRBV6-1 and TRBJ2-3, with D perhaps matching TRBD2 (5 bases). Trimming removed 10 bases at V and 2 bases at J, with 13 bases between. The CDR3 totals 13 residues. Germline values: CDR1 MNHNS, CDR2 SASEGT. CDR3 sequence reads: CATIRGTTDTQYF. The CDR3 DNA reads as TGTGCCACCATTCGGGGAACCACAGATACGCAGTATTTT.

In this sample, this clone turned up many times. This rearrangement joins TRBV29-1 to TRBJ2-5, with D possibly matching TRBD1 (6 bases). V lost 5 bases and J 7 bases, leaving 20 bases between the germline ends. CDR1 and CDR2 (germline): SQVTM, ANQGSEA. The CDR3 runs 14 residues. CDR3 sequence: CSVYLGTGKGTQYF. The CDR3 nucleotides read TGCAGCGTTTACCTGGGAACAGGGAAGGGGACCCAGTACTTC.

The V call is TRBV5-5, the J call TRBJ2-5, with 8 positions matching TRBD2. The CDR3 totals 15 residues. The junction had 7 bases not matched to a gene; V was cut back by 1 base and J by 5 bases. Germline-derived CDR1 and CDR2 are SGHKS and YYEKEE (reference sequence). The CDR3 loop is CASSLPGPSGETQYF. CDR3 nucleotide sequence: TGTGCCAGCAGCTTGCCTGGTCCTAGCGGGGAGACCCAGTACTTC.

The rearrangement uses TRBV4-3 and TRBJ2-3; 13 bases match TRBD2. This CDR3 is built from 18 residues. The germline V gene encodes CDR1 LGHNA and CDR2 YSLEER. The trim removed 2 bases at V and 1 base at J, leaving 6 bases unmatched. CDR3 in DNA: TGCGCCAGCAGCCAACACCCCGGACTAGCGGGAGGCACAGATACGCAGTATTTT. Its translation is CASSQHPGLAGGTDTQYF.

This clone was seen only a few times. This chain connects TRBV9 to TRBJ1-2, with TRBD1 as a possible D gene (5 bases). The CDR3 spans 11 residues. Trimming removed 7 bases from V and 2 bases from J, with 6 bases in between. CDR1 is SGDLS and CDR2 is YYNGEE in the germline V gene. The CDR3 DNA follows: TGTGCCAGCGGGGGGAACTATGGCTACACCTTC. Encoded protein: CASGGNYGYTF.

This chain connects TRBV2 to TRBJ2-2, with 9 bases fitting TRBD1. V was pared by 7 bases and J by 5 bases, with 8 bases of the junction left unmatched. Germline CDR1 and CDR2: SNHLY and FYNNEI. The CDR3 is 15 residues long. The CDR3 protein is CASIEGTGLTGELFF. For the CDR3, the DNA is TGTGCCAGCATAGAGGGGACAGGGCTGACCGGGGAGCTGTTTTTT.

The chain joins TRBV7-8 to TRBJ1-1; D might be TRBD1 (6 bases). Trimming took off 3 bases at V and 1 base at J, with 21 bases between the two ends. CDR1 and CDR2 (germline): SGHVS, FQNEAQ. This CDR3 comprises 18 residues. The CDR3 DNA reads as TGTGCCAGCAGCTTCGTGGCCCGACAGGATGGTTGGAACACTGAAGCTTTCTTT. Translated: CASSFVARQDGWNTEAFF.

This chain links TRBV10-3 with TRBJ2-1; TRBD2 is a possible D gene (5 bases). There are 22 residues in the CDR3. V was cut by 2 bases and J by 8 bases, with 37 bases left in between. Germline-derived CDR1 and CDR2 are ENHRY and SYGVKD. The CDR3 nucleotides are TGTGCCATCAGTGAGATTTCCGAGGGAGCGCTAGCTGGATCTAGGTCAGGCGATGAGCAGTTCTTC. Encoded protein: CAISEISEGALAGSRSGDEQFF.

The rearrangement uses TRBV15 and TRBJ2-3; 8 bases map to TRBD1. CDR3 size: 13 residues. V shed 4 bases and J 9 bases; nucleotides not matched to a gene: 6. From germline, CDR1 is LNHNV and CDR2 YYDKDF (reference sequence). The CDR3 here is CATSTQGQATQYF. The CDR3 DNA follows: TGTGCCACCAGCACACAGGGACAGGCAACGCAGTATTTT. The full variable domain, with the rest looked up from reference TRBV15 and TRBJ2-3, is DAMVIQNPRYQVTQFGKPVTLSCSQTLNHNVMYWYQQKSSQAPKLLFHYYDKDFNNEADTPDNFQSRRPNTSFCFLDIRSPGLGDTAMYLCATSTQGQATQYFGPGTRLTVL.

This rearrangement joins TRBV7-8 to TRBJ2-5, with TRBD2 matching over 7 bases. There are 16 residues in the CDR3. Per the germline V gene, CDR1 is SGHVS and CDR2 is FQNEAQ. Unmatched junction bases numbered 10, after V lost 1 base and J lost 5 bases. The CDR3 DNA sequence: TGTGCCAGCAGCTTAGAGGGACTACTGGGCCGGGAGACCCAGTACTTC. Encoded protein: CASSLEGLLGRETQYF.